The 31 T cell receptor beta chains below were found in one sample sequenced in a study of beta chain features in type 1 diabetes. The isolated RNA, all of it, was reverse transcribed, so expressed TCRB transcripts were what got sequenced. TCRdb keeps only in-frame clones here, not all; method: immunoSEQ multiplex PCR. The sample holds approximately 400,000 clones, roughly 16% seen once. The source material was naive CD4+ T cells from blood. The source of these receptors is a woman under 30 in good health.

In its sample, this clone was seen a few times. The chain combines TRBV28 with TRBJ1-5, with no clear D. The CDR3 runs to 14 residues. Trimming pared 1 base from V and 4 bases from J, leaving 8 bases between. Germline lookup yields CDR1 MDHEN and CDR2 SYDVKM. Here the CDR3 DNA reads TGTGCCAGCAGTTTATATACGGGGAATCAGCCCCAGCATTTT. Its protein is CASSLYTGNQPQHF.

This clone was recorded a few times. The V call is TRBV6-1, the J call TRBJ2-1, with 13 bases matching TRBD2. V lost 3 bases and J lost 6; bases outside the gene matches: 2. Germline V gene data show CDR1 as MNHNS and CDR2 as SASEGT. The CDR3 loop spans 15 amino acids. The CDR3 DNA is TGTGCCAGCAGTGACGGACTAGCGGGAGCCAATGAGCAGTTCTTC. It is translated as CASSDGLAGANEQFF.

The chain has TRBV30 and TRBJ1-4, with D unclear. The CDR3 length is 14 residues. The germline V gene encodes CDR1 GTSNPN and CDR2 SVGIG (reference sequence). Deletions cut 0 bases from V and 3 bases from J, with 8 bases between. The CDR3 coding sequence is TGTGCCTGGAGTGTAGGGCGGGCTAATGAAAAACTGTTTTTT. As protein: CAWSVGRANEKLFF.

The chain combines TRBV5-4 with TRBJ2-5; D remains unclear. V was trimmed by 2 bases and J by 8 bases, leaving 25 bases between them. CDR3 length: 17 residues. Germline V gene lookup returns CDR1 SGHNT and CDR2 YYREEE (reference sequence). The CDR3 here is CASSFLSIARAVATQYF. Written as DNA, the CDR3 is TGTGCCAGCAGCTTTCTTAGTATCGCACGCGCCGTTGCCACCCAGTACTTC.

The chain joins TRBV6-5 to TRBJ1-5; D is perhaps TRBD1 (6 bases). The CDR3 runs to 14 residues. V dropped 6 bases and J dropped 1 base, with 10 bases sitting between them. CDR1 MNHEY and CDR2 SVGAGI come from the germline V gene. CDR3 sequence reads: CASSRGQSNQPQHF. The CDR3 DNA reads as TGTGCCAGCAGCCGAGGACAGAGCAATCAGCCCCAGCATTTT.

Only a few counts were recorded for this clone. The chain combines TRBV9 with TRBJ1-2; the D gene is possibly TRBD1 (5 bases). This CDR3 has 14 residues. The V end lost 3 bases, the J end lost 4 bases, and 13 bases lay between the germline ends. Germline-derived CDR1 and CDR2 are SGDLS and YYNGEE. In nucleotides, the CDR3 is TGTGCCAGCAGCGCGGGACCGGGGGTCTATGGCTACACCTTC. Translating gives CASSAGPGVYGYTF. Looking up the rest from reference TRBV9 and TRBJ1-2 gives the full variable domain: DSGVTQTPKHLITATGQRVTLRCSPRSGDLSVYWYQQSLDQGLQFLIQYYNGEERAKGNILERFSAQQFPDLHSELNLSSLELGDSALYFCASSAGPGVYGYTFGSGTRLTVV.

The chain has TRBV5-6 and TRBJ1-5; D is ambiguous. The CDR3 is 15 residues long. The V gene lost 0 bases and the J gene lost 1 base, with 8 bases spanning the gap. The germline V gene encodes CDR1 SGHDT and CDR2 YYEEEE. CDR3 nucleotides: TGTGCCAGCAGCTTGGCCCAGAGGAGCAATCAGCCCCAGCATTTT. Protein: CASSLAQRSNQPQHF.

V and J are TRBV18 and TRBJ1-5; D may be TRBD1 (5 bases). The V and J ends lost 6 bases and 5 bases respectively, with 11 bases between them. The CDR3 has 13 amino acids. In germline, CDR1 is KGHSH, CDR2 LQKENI. This CDR3 reads CASSPGEDQPQHF. As DNA, the CDR3 is TGTGCCAGCTCTCCGGGGGAGGATCAGCCCCAGCATTTT.

This clone has just a few counts. The rearrangement uses TRBV5-6 and TRBJ1-5; D gene ambiguous. V shed 4 bases and J shed 6 bases, with 14 bases lying between them. Germline CDR1 SGHDT, CDR2 YYEEEE. This CDR3 has 14 residues. The DNA for the CDR3 is TGTGCCAGCAGCCTCAACCGGGTTCGTCAGCCCCAGCATTTT. Protein: CASSLNRVRQPQHF.

This clone was counted only a few times. The chain's CDR3 is CASSLRHEDYGYTF. The CDR3 DNA follows: TGTGCCAGCAGTTTGAGGCACGAAGACTATGGCTACACCTTC. The chain employs TRBV28 and TRBJ1-2; no clear D. The CDR3 is made up of 14 amino acids. Trimming removed 3 bases from V and 3 bases from J, with 11 bases in between. Looked up from germline, CDR1 is MDHEN and CDR2 is SYDVKM.

The chain is built from TRBV11-3 and TRBJ2-2; no clear D. The germline gives CDR1 SGHNT, CDR2 YENEEA. The CDR3 has 14 amino acids. The ends were cut back, 5 bases at V and 4 bases at J, with 11 bases in the middle. This CDR3 is CASSPRSGTGELFF. DNA of the CDR3: TGTGCCAGCAGCCCTAGATCGGGCACCGGGGAGCTGTTTTTT.

For the CDR3, the DNA is TGCGCCAGCAGCTTCAGGACTAGCCGAGATACGCAGTATTTT. Translated: CASSFRTSRDTQYF. The chain couples TRBV4-1 to TRBJ2-3; 8 bases line up with TRBD2. CDR1 and CDR2 (germline): MGHRA, YSYEKL. The CDR3 spans 14 residues. V trimming: 5 bases; J trimming: 5 bases; junction bases outside the gene matches: 6.

The chain combines TRBV2 with TRBJ2-3; 10 positions agree with TRBD1. This CDR3 region has 17 residues. Germline V lookup: CDR1 SNHLY, CDR2 FYNNEI. The V gene end was trimmed by 4 bases and the J gene end by 7 bases; junction bases not matched to a gene: 14. This CDR3 reads CASSAPEGQGPRNTQYF. The CDR3 DNA reads as TGTGCCAGCAGTGCGCCCGAGGGACAGGGGCCACGAAATACGCAGTATTTT.

The chain carries TRBV27 and TRBJ2-1, with a possible D match to TRBD2 (5 bases). CDR1 is MNHEY, CDR2 SMNVEV, per germline (reference sequence). The CDR3 totals 16 residues. The V end lost 10 bases, the J end lost 1 base, and 20 bases lay between the germline ends. CDR3 bases: TGTGCCACCTCCGTCAGAGGGCAGACTTCCTACAATGAGCAGTTCTTC. Translation gives CATSVRGQTSYNEQFF.

V is TRBV9 and J is TRBJ2-1; perhaps TRBD2 as D (6 bases). CDR1 is SGDLS, CDR2 YYNGEE, per germline. V was trimmed by 0 bases and J by 8 bases, leaving 15 bases between them. CDR3 length: 15 amino acids. The CDR3: CASSVAYRGVHEQFF. For the CDR3, the DNA is TGTGCCAGCAGCGTAGCCTACCGCGGGGTACATGAGCAGTTCTTC.

The gene calls are TRBV14 and TRBJ2-7; 9 bases are a match to TRBD2. The CDR3 spans 15 residues. CDR1 SGHDN and CDR2 FVKESK come from the germline V gene. Germline trimming cut 6 bases from V and 3 bases from J; bases unmatched to any gene: 9. The CDR3 nucleotides are TGTGCCAGCAGTCGAATAGCGGGAGAACACTACGAGCAGTACTTC. Amino acids: CASSRIAGEHYEQYF. Supplemented by reference TRBV14 and TRBJ2-7, the full variable domain reads EAGVTQFPSHSVIEKGQTVTLRCDPISGHDNLYWYRRVMGKEIKFLLHFVKESKQDESGMPNNRFLAERTGGTYSTLKVQPAELEDSGVYFCASSRIAGEHYEQYFGPGTRLTVT.

The chain is built from TRBV7-9 and TRBJ2-1, with no clear D. Per the germline V gene, CDR1 is SEHNR and CDR2 is FQNEAQ (reference sequence). This CDR3 has 14 amino acids. V was trimmed by 0 bases and J by 4 bases, leaving 7 bases between them. The CDR3 DNA is TGTGCCAGCAGCTTAGCGGCAGTGTACAATGAGCAGTTCTTC. Its translation: CASSLAAVYNEQFF. The full variable domain, in which reference TRBV7-9 and TRBJ2-1 provide the parts outside the CDR3, is DTGVSQNPRHKITKRGQNVTFRCDPISEHNRLYWYRQTLGQGPEFLTYFQNEAQLEKSRLLSDRFSAERPKGSFSTLEIQRTEQGDSAMYLCASSLAAVYNEQFFGPGTRLTVL.

The gene calls are TRBV9 and TRBJ2-7; 11 bases agree with TRBD2. CDR3 size: 16 residues. With V trimmed by 4 bases and J by 4 bases, 10 bases remained unmatched. CDR1 SGDLS and CDR2 YYNGEE come from the germline V gene. The CDR3 coding sequence is TGTGCCAGCAGCCCGAGGGGGACTAGCGGAGCATACGAGCAGTACTTC. Its translation: CASSPRGTSGAYEQYF.

The sample holds a few counts of this clone. V usage is TRBV30 and J usage is TRBJ2-5; D is possibly TRBD2 (6 bases). Germline CDR1 GTSNPN, CDR2 SVGIG (reference sequence). The length of the CDR3 is 13 residues. Trimming cost V 5 bases and J 1 base, with 11 bases left between them. The CDR3 sequence is CAWVGDFQETQYF. The CDR3 DNA is TGTGCCTGGGTCGGGGACTTCCAAGAGACCCAGTACTTC.

The V gene is TRBV5-8, the J gene TRBJ2-7; D call uncertain. Germline V lookup: CDR1 SGHTS, CDR2 YDEGEE. Trimming removed 4 bases at V and 2 bases at J, with 7 bases between. The CDR3 consists of 12 residues. The CDR3 DNA follows: TGTGCCAGCAGCCTGTTAGCCTACGAGCAGTACTTC. Its protein product is CASSLLAYEQYF.

In this sample, this clone turned up a few times. The rearrangement joins TRBV18 to TRBJ2-1; 8 bases are a match to TRBD2. Germline lookup yields CDR1 KGHSH and CDR2 LQKENI. The J segment lost 6 bases and the V segment lost 1 base, leaving 14 bases of the junction unmatched. The CDR3 length is 18 residues. The CDR3: CASSPRGYTRGRTNEQFF. In DNA, the CDR3 is TGTGCCAGCTCACCACGGGGGTATACGCGCGGGAGGACCAATGAGCAGTTCTTC.

The V call is TRBV19, the J call TRBJ2-1, with 10 bases aligning to TRBD2. The junction had 17 bases not matched to a gene; V was cut back by 6 bases and J by 9 bases. CDR3 length: 17 amino acids. Germline V gives CDR1 LNHDA, CDR2 SQIVND (reference sequence). The CDR3: CASSRYGLAETVSEQFF. The CDR3 bases are TGTGCCAGTAGCCGATACGGACTAGCGGAGACCGTGAGTGAGCAGTTCTTC.

This clone was detected only a few times. The genes are TRBV10-3 and TRBJ2-1, with D possibly TRBD2 on 5 matching bases. Germline CDR1 reads ENHRY; CDR2 reads SYGVKD. The CDR3 is 14 residues long. Trimming took off 11 bases at V and 6 bases at J, with 20 bases between the two ends. Written as DNA, the CDR3 is TGTGCCGTCGAGCGGAGTGGCCCCTCCAATGAGCAGTTCTTC. Its protein is CAVERSGPSNEQFF.

The rearrangement joins TRBV20-1 to TRBJ1-1; the match to TRBD1 covers 7 bases. Germline V CDR1 and CDR2: DFQATT, SNEGSKA (reference sequence). J gave up 6 bases and V 5 bases, and 3 bases lay outside the gene matches. The CDR3 runs 11 residues. The CDR3 DNA sequence: TGCAGTGCTTCCGGACAGGCTGAAGCTTTCTTT. Its protein product is CSASGQAEAFF.

A word on this clone: This sample includes further DNA sequences coding for the same CDR3. The chain combines TRBV30 with TRBJ2-7, with D perhaps TRBD2 (6 bases). Trimming took 1 base from V and 2 from J, leaving 9 bases between them. Germline CDR1 is GTSNPN and CDR2 is SVGIG (reference sequence). This CDR3 is built from 13 residues. Here the CDR3 DNA reads TGTGCCTGGAGTGGAGGCGGGACCTACGAGCAGTACTTC. Protein product: CAWSGGGTYEQYF. The whole variable domain, remainder taken from reference TRBV30 and TRBJ2-7, is SQTIHQWPATLVQPVGSPLSLECTVEGTSNPNLYWYRQAAGRGLQLLFYSVGIGQISSEVPQNLSASRPQDRQFILSSKKLLLSDSGFYLCAWSGGGTYEQYFGPGTRLTVT.

The rearrangement joins TRBV7-2 to TRBJ1-2; 7 bases agree with TRBD1. The CDR3 is 14 residues long. The J segment lost 2 bases and the V segment lost 5 bases, leaving 5 bases of the junction unmatched. The germline CDR1 and CDR2 sequences are SGHTA and FQGNSA. CDR3 DNA: TGTGCCAGCAGCCCGGGACAGACAAACTATGGCTACACCTTC. Translation: CASSPGQTNYGYTF.

V usage is TRBV5-6 and J usage is TRBJ2-1, with TRBD2 matching 7 bases. CDR1 and CDR2 from the germline V gene are SGHDT and YYEEEE. This CDR3 spans 14 amino acids. Trimming took 3 bases from V and 10 from J; bases not matched to a gene: 10. CDR3 in DNA: TGTGCCAGCAGCTCGATTAGACCGGGACTAGAGCAGTTCTTC. This codes for CASSSIRPGLEQFF.

This clone occurred a few times. The J gene is TRBJ1-5, the V gene TRBV25-1, with 7 bases fitting TRBD1. The germline CDR1 and CDR2 sequences are MGHDK and SYGVNS. The V gene end was trimmed by 8 bases and the J gene end by 1 base; junction bases not matched to a gene: 2. The CDR3 sequence is 13 residues long. This CDR3 is CASQDRSNQPQHF. DNA of the CDR3: TGTGCCAGCCAGGACAGGAGCAATCAGCCCCAGCATTTT.

The chain employs TRBV19 and TRBJ2-5; 12 bases align to TRBD2. The CDR3 covers 16 residues. Germline CDR1 LNHDA, CDR2 SQIVND (reference sequence). J was trimmed by 5 bases and V by 9 bases; bases with no gene match: 13. The CDR3, as DNA: TGTGCCAGCTCAAAGATCGCTAGCGGGAGGGGGGAGACCCAGTACTTC. It specifies CASSKIASGRGETQYF.

A few counts support this clone. Other nucleotide sequences in the sample specify the same CDR3. The chain recombines TRBV30 with TRBJ1-1; D is perhaps TRBD1 (6 bases). The CDR3 consists of 14 residues. Germline V gives CDR1 GTSNPN, CDR2 SVGIG (reference sequence). V lost 5 bases and J lost 0, with 13 bases in between. DNA for the CDR3: TGTGCCTGGTCCCGGGACACCATGAACACTGAAGCTTTCTTT. Translation: CAWSRDTMNTEAFF.

The chain couples TRBV6-5 to TRBJ2-7; possible D gene TRBD1, 6 bases. CDR1 and CDR2 (germline): MNHEY, SVGAGI. The length of the CDR3 is 15 residues. Trimming took 0 bases from V and 0 from J, leaving 9 bases between them. CDR3 nucleotide sequence: TGTGCCAGCAGTTACTCGACAGGCTACTCCTACGAGCAGTACTTC. It translates to CASSYSTGYSYEQYF.